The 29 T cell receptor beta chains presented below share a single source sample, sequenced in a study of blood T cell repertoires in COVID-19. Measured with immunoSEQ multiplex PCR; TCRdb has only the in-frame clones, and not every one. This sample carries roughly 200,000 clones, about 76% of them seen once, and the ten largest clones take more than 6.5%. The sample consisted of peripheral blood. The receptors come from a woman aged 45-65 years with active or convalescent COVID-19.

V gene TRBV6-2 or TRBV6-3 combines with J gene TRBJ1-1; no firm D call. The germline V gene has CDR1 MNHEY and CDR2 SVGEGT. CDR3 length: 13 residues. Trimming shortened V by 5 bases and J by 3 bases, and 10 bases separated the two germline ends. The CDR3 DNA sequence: TGTGCCAGCAGTAAGACACCAGACACTGAAGCTTTCTTT. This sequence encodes CASSKTPDTEAFF.

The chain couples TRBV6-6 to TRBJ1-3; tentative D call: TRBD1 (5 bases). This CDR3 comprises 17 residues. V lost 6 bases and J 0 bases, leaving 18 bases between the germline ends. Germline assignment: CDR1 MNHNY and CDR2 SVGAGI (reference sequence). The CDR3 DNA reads TGTGCCAGCAGCCGAACGGGACTCGCAAGCTCTGGAAACACCATATATTTT. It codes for CASSRTGLASSGNTIYF.

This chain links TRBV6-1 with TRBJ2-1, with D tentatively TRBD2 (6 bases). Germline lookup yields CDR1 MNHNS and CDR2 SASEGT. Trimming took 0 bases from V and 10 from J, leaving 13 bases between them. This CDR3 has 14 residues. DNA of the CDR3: TGTGCCAGCAGTGAAGCCCGCGGAGGGACGGAGCAGTTCTTC. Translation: CASSEARGGTEQFF.

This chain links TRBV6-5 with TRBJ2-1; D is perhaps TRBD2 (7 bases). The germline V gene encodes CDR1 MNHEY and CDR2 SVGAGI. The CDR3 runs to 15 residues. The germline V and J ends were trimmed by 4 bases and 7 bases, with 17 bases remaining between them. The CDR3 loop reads CASSWGGGGLNEQFF. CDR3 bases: TGTGCCAGCAGTTGGGGAGGGGGGGGGTTAAATGAGCAGTTCTTC.

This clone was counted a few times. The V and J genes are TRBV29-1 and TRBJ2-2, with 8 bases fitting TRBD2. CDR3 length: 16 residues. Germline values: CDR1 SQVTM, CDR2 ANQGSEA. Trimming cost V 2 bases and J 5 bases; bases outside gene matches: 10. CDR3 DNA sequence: TGCAGCGTTGAAATGGCCAGCGGGAGAGATACCGGGGAGCTGTTTTTT. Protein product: CSVEMASGRDTGELFF.

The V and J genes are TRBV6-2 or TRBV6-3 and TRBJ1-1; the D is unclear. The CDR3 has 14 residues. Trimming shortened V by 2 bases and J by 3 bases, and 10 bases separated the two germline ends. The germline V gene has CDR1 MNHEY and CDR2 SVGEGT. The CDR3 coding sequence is TGTGCCAGCAGTTACGTATCGGGAGACACTGAAGCTTTCTTT. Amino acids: CASSYVSGDTEAFF.

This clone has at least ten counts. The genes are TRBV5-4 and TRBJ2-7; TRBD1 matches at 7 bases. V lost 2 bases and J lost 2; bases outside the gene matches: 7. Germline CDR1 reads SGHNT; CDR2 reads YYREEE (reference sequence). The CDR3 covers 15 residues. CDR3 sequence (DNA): TGTGCCAGCAGCTTTGATCGGGGACAGACCTACGAGCAGTACTTC. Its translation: CASSFDRGQTYEQYF. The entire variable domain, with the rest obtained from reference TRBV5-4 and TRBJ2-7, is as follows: ETGVTQSPTHLIKTRGQQVTLRCSSQSGHNTVSWYQQALGQGPQFIFQYYREEENGRGNFPPRFSGLQFPNYSSELNVNALELDDSALYLCASSFDRGQTYEQYFGPGTRLTVT.

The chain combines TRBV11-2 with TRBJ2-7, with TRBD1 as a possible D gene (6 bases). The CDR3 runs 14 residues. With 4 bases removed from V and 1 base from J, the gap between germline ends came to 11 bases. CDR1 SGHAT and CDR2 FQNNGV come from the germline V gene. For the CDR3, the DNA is TGTGCCAGCAGCTGGGGACACCTATCCTACGAGCAGTACTTC. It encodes CASSWGHLSYEQYF.

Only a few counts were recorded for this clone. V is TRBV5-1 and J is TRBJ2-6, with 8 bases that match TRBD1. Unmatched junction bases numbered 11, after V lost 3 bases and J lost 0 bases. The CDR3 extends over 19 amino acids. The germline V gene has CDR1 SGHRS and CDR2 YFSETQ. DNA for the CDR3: TGCGCCAGCAGCTCCGGGACAGGACCTCTAGGCTCTGGGGCCAACGTCCTGACTTTC. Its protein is CASSSGTGPLGSGANVLTF.

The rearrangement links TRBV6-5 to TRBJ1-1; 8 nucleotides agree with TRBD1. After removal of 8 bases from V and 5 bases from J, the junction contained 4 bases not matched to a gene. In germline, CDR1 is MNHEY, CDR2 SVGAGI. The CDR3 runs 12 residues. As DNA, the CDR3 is TGTGCCAGCGACAGGGGTCTTACTGAAGCTTTCTTT. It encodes CASDRGLTEAFF.

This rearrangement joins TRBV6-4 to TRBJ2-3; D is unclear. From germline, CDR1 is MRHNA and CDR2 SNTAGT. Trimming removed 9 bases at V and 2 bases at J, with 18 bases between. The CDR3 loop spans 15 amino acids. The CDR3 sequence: CASTRGNSITDTQYF. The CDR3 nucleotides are TGTGCCAGTACCCGCGGTAATTCGATCACAGATACGCAGTATTTT.

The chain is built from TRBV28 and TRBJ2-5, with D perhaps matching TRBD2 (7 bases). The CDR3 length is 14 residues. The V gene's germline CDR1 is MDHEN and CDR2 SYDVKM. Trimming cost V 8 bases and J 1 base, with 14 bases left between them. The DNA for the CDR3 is TGTGCCAGCGCGATGGGGGGGCTCCAAGAGACCCAGTACTTC. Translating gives CASAMGGLQETQYF.

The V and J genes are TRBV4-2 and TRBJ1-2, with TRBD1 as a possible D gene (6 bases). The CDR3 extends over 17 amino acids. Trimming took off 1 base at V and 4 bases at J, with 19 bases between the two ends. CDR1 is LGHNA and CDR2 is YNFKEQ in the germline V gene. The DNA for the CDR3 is TGTGCCAGCAGCCAAGTAGGGCCCGGGGGGGGCGCCTATGGCTACACCTTC. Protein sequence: CASSQVGPGGGAYGYTF.

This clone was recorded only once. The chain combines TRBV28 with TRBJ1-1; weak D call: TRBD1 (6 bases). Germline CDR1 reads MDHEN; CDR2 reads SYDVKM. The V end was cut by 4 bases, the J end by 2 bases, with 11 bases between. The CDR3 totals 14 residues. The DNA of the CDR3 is TGTGCCAGCAGTTCTCCGGGACAAAACACTGAAGCTTTCTTT. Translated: CASSSPGQNTEAFF.

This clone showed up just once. The chain's CDR3 is CASSQASRTVREKLFF. The CDR3 DNA reads as TGTGCCAGCAGCCAGGCTTCAAGGACAGTAAGGGAAAAACTGTTTTTT. V is TRBV3-1 (or the pseudogene TRBV3-2) and J is TRBJ1-4; possible D gene TRBD1, 6 bases. Germline V gene sequence: CDR1 LGHDT, CDR2 YNNKEL (reference sequence). The V gene lost 3 bases and the J gene lost 8 bases, with 19 bases spanning the gap. The CDR3 is made up of 16 amino acids.

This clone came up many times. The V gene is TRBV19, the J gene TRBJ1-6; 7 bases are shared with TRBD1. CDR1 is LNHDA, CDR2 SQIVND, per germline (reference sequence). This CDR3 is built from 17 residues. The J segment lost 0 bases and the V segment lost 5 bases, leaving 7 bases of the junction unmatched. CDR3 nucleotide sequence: TGTGCCAGTAGTCGGGACAGTTGGACCTCCTATAATTCACCCCTCCACTTT. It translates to CASSRDSWTSYNSPLHF.

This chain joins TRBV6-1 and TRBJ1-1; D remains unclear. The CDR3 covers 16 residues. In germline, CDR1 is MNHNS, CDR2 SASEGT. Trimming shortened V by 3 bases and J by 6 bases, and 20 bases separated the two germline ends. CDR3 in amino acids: CASSDPARFSAPEAFF. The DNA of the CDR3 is TGTGCCAGCAGTGATCCTGCCCGATTCAGCGCCCCTGAAGCTTTCTTT.

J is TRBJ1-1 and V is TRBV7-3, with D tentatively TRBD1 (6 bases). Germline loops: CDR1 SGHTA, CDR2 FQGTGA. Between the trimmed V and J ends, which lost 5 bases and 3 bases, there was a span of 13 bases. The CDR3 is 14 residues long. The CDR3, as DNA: TGTGCCAGCAGCGCACAGGGCGGTGACACTGAAGCTTTCTTT. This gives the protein CASSAQGGDTEAFF. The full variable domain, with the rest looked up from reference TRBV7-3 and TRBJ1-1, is GAGVSQTPSNKVTEKGKYVELRCDPISGHTALYWYRQSLGQGPEFLIYFQGTGAADDSGLPNDRFFAVRPEGSVSTLKIQRTERGDSAVYLCASSAQGGDTEAFFGQGTRLTVV.

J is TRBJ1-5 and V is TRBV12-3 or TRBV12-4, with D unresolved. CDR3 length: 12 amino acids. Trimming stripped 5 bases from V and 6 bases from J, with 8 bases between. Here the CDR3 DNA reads TGTGCCAGCAGTACCGAGCGTCAGCCCCAGCATTTT. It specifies CASSTERQPQHF.

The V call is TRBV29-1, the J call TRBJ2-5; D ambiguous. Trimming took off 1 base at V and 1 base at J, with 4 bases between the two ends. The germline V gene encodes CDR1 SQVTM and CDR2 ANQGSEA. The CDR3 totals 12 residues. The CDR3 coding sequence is TGCAGCGTTGAAGTACTCCAAGAGACCCAGTACTTC. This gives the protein CSVEVLQETQYF.

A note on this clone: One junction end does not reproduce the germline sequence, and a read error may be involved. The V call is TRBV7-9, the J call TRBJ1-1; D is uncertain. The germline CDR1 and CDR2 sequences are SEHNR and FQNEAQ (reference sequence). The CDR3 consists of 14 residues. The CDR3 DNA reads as TGTGCCAGCAGCTTAGGAACAACCCTGACTGGAGCTTTCTTT. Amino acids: CASSLGTTLTGAFF.

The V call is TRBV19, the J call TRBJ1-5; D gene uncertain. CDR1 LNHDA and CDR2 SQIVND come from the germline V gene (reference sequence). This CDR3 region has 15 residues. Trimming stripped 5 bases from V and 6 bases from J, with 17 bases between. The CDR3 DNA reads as TGTGCCAGTAGTGTAACGGGAGAAAGGCGTCAGCCCCAGCATTTT. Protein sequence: CASSVTGERRQPQHF.

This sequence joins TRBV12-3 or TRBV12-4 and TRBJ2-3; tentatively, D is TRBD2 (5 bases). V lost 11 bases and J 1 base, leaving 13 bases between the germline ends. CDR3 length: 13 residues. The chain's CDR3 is CASRGMGTDTQYF. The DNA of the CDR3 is TGTGCCTCGAGAGGGATGGGCACAGATACGCAGTATTTT.

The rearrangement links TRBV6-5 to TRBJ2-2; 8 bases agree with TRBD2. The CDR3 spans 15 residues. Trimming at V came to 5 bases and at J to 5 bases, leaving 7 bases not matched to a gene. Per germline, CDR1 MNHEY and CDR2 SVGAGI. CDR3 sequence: CASSRVRGGTGELFF. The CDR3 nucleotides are TGTGCCAGCAGTCGTGTACGGGGGGGAACCGGGGAGCTGTTTTTT.

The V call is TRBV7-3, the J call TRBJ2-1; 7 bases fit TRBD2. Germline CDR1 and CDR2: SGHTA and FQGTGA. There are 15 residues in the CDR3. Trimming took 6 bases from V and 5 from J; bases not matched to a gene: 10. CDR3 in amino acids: CASRPQSGAHNEQFF. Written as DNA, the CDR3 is TGTGCCAGCAGGCCTCAGAGCGGGGCCCACAATGAGCAGTTCTTC.

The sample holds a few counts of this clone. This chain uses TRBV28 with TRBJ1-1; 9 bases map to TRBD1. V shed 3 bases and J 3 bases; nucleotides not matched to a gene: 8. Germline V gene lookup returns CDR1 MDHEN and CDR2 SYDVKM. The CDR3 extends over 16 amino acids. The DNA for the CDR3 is TGTGCCAGCAGTTTGGCCGGGACAGGGTTGGACACTGAAGCTTTCTTT. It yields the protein CASSLAGTGLDTEAFF.

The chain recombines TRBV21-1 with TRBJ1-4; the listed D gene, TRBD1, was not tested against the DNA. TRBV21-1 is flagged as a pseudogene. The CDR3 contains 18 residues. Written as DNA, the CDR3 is TGTGCCAGCAGCAAAGCACCGGGACAGGGTCAAGCTAATGAAAAACTGTTTTTT. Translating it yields CASSKAPGQGQANEKLFF.

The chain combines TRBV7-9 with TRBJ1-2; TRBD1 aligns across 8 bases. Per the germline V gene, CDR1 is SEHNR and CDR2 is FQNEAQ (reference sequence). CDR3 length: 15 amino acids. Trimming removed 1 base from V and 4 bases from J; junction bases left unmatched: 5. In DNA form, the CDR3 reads TGTGCCAGCAGCTTAGGGCAGGGGGCCCGCTATGGCTACACCTTC. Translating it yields CASSLGQGARYGYTF.

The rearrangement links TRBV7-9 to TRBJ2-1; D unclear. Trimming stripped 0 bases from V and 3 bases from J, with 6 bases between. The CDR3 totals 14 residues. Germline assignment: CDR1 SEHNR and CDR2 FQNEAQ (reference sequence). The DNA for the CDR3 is TGTGCCAGCAGCTTAGCCAGTGGCTACAATGAGCAGTTCTTC. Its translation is CASSLASGYNEQFF.